The clone carrying this T cell receptor beta chain has a single count. The antigen is undetermined. This entry belongs to a study of T cell responses to AZD1222 COVID-19 vaccine. Whole-study findings and limits: Repertoires were obtained only post-peak T cell response. Once two AZD1222 doses were given, Spike-specific TCR breadth and depth went up.

Assay: immunoSEQ multiplex PCR; the TCRdb copy retains only in-frame clones and omits some. The sample holds roughly 70,000 clones, about 91% seen once. The receptor was derived from an adult who received the AZD1222 COVID-19 vaccine. Sample: peripheral blood, taken 28 days after the second AZD1222 dose.

The DNA of the CDR3 is TGTGCCAGCAGCTTAACAGGGTCCCTCAATCAGCCCCAGCATTTT. Translating it yields CASSLTGSLNQPQHF. This rearrangement joins TRBV11-2 to TRBJ1-5; D possibly corresponds to TRBD1 (6 bases). Trimming pared 2 bases from V and 3 bases from J, leaving 11 bases between. Germline values: CDR1 SGHAT, CDR2 FQNNGV. The CDR3 totals 15 residues.